This T cell receptor (beta chain) was identified during a study of cytomegalovirus exposure and HLA in healthy donors. The sample holds one count of this clone. Its target is not known. Findings of the study overall: Most TCRs appeared rarely, but some public TCRs recurred in many donors.

The CDR3 is 15 amino acids. The V and J ends lost 3 bases and 3 bases respectively, with 16 bases between them. Germline lookup yields CDR1 SGDLS and CDR2 YYNGEE. The primer mix had 60 Vbeta and 13 Jbeta primers. Repertoires were generated with immunoSEQ multiplex PCR, while TCRdb's copy carries only in-frame clones and drops some. This table holds under 150,000 clones, 70% to 80% found once. These donors, healthy bone marrow donors, were studied. Sequences were obtained from PBMCs. The TCR sequence derives from a female donor in good health and CMV-seronegative. V gene TRBV9 combines with J gene TRBJ2-7; D unresolved. CDR3 in DNA: TGTGCCAGCAGCGGAGGCCCTGCAGAAAACTACGAGCAGTACTTC. As protein: CASSGGPAENYEQYF.